A selection of T cell receptor beta chains follows, all from one sample in a study of shared clonotypes between healthy human individuals. Measured with immunoSEQ multiplex PCR; TCRdb has only the in-frame clones, and not every one. Of some 690,000 clones in the sample, 90% are singletons; the top ten hold about 33%. Sequences were obtained from memory CD8+ T cells from PBMCs. The receptor set was obtained from a man aged 18 to 35 in good health. Some clones in this sample may be carry-over from other donors' samples. Both conserved end residues are part of each CDR3. D genes are given only for firm matches. Expanded clones are given a class, and other clones once, few, many or no size at all.

V gene,J gene,D gene,clone size,CDR3 protein,CDR3 DNA
TRBV7-9,TRBJ2-6,NA,NA,CGRGAPTGANVLTF,TGTGGCAGGGGGGCCCCAACTGGGGCCAACGTCCTGACTTTC
TRBV11-1,TRBJ2-7,TRBD1,NA,CASSFGTGLYEQYF,TGTGCCAGCAGCTTCGGGACAGGTCTTTACGAGCAGTACTTC
TRBV4-1,TRBJ1-1,NA,NA,CASSHLTEGPSSEAFF,TGCGCCAGCAGCCACTTAACAGAGGGGCCCTCTTCTGAAGCTTTCTTT
TRBV9,TRBJ1-1,TRBD1,once,CASSDPLDRAYGDTEAFF,TGTGCCAGCAGCGACCCTCTCGACAGGGCTTATGGGGACACTGAAGCTTTCTTT
TRBV18,TRBJ1-2,TRBD1,NA,CASSPPSLRGRESGYTF,TGTGCCAGCTCACCACCGAGTTTGAGGGGGCGAGAGAGTGGCTACACCTTC
TRBV10-3,TRBJ2-5,NA,NA,CAISETGKLQETQYF,TGTGCCATCAGTGAGACCGGGAAACTTCAAGAGACCCAGTACTTC
TRBV7-9,TRBJ2-7,NA,NA,CASSRGGAEQYF,TGTGCCAGCAGCCGCGGAGGGGCCGAGCAGTACTTC
TRBV7-9,TRBJ1-4,NA,NA,CAISGRGKLFF,TGTGCCATTAGCGGGAGGGGAAAACTGTTTTTT
TRBV11-2,TRBJ2-3,NA,NA,CASSLVSLLDTQYF,TGTGCCAGCAGCTTAGTGAGTTTGCTAGATACGCAGTATTTT
TRBV4-3,TRBJ1-5,NA,NA,CASSQDRGPSPQHF,TGCGCCAGCAGCCAAGACCGGGGGCCGTCGCCCCAGCATTTT
TRBV7-3,TRBJ2-2,NA,NA,CASSPRGGEVTGELFF,TGTGCCAGCAGCCCCCGAGGGGGAGAGGTCACCGGGGAGCTGTTTTTT
TRBV9,TRBJ1-1,NA,NA,CASSVDRGVTEAFF,TGTGCCAGCAGCGTAGATAGGGGCGTAACTGAAGCTTTCTTT
TRBV9,TRBJ1-1,NA,NA,CASSGTKGEAFF,TGTGCCAGCAGCGGCACCAAGGGTGAAGCTTTCTTT
TRBV10-1,TRBJ2-2,NA,NA,CASSENRAGGELFF,TGCGCCAGCAGTGAGAATAGGGCCGGCGGGGAGCTGTTTTTT
TRBV27,TRBJ1-5,NA,few,CASSPENSNQPQHF,TGTGCCAGCAGCCCAGAAAATAGCAATCAGCCCCAGCATTTT
TRBV6-5,TRBJ2-2,NA,once,CASSYLRGNTGELFF,TGTGCCAGCAGTTATTTGAGGGGTAACACCGGGGAGCTGTTTTTT
TRBV27,TRBJ2-1,NA,NA,CASRNRPSSYNEQFF,TGTGCCAGCAGGAATCGACCTAGCTCCTACAATGAGCAGTTCTTC
TRBV19,TRBJ1-1,TRBD1,NA,CASSIGTGGNTEAFF,TGTGCCAGTAGTATTGGGACAGGGGGGAACACTGAAGCTTTCTTT
TRBV27,TRBJ2-3,NA,NA,CASSFLRVRADTQYF,TGTGCCAGCAGTTTCTTACGCGTAAGGGCAGATACGCAGTATTTT
TRBV2,TRBJ2-5,TRBD2,NA,CASSELGGETQYF,TGTGCCAGCAGTGAATTGGGAGGGGAGACCCAGTACTTC
TRBV6-1,TRBJ2-7,TRBD2,NA,CASSEPAGGPGEQYF,TGTGCCAGCAGTGAACCAGCGGGAGGGCCTGGAGAGCAGTACTTC
TRBV5-1,TRBJ1-1,NA,NA,CASSLGRNTEAFF,TGCGCCAGCAGCCTGGGGAGGAACACTGAAGCTTTCTTT
TRBV25-1,TRBJ1-1,NA,NA,CASSDRFFLRGSTEAFF,TGTGCCAGCAGTGATCGGTTCTTTTTAAGGGGGAGCACTGAAGCTTTCTTT
TRBV9,TRBJ2-7,NA,NA,CASSVTGFDEQYF,TGTGCCAGCAGCGTTACGGGGTTCGACGAGCAGTACTTC
TRBV7-9,TRBJ1-1,NA,many,CASSLGGHTEAFF,TGTGCCAGCAGCTTAGGTGGTCACACTGAAGCTTTCTTT
TRBV11-2,TRBJ2-5,NA,NA,CASSLVQGLGLGETQYF,TGTGCCAGCAGCTTAGTTCAGGGTCTAGGTTTGGGGGAGACCCAGTACTTC
TRBV28,TRBJ1-3,NA,NA,CASSFAGGSGNTIYF,TGTGCCAGCAGTTTTGCTGGGGGCTCTGGAAACACCATATATTTT
TRBV9,TRBJ2-2,NA,NA,CASSVDPRVYTGELFF,TGTGCCAGCAGCGTAGATCCCAGGGTTTACACCGGGGAGCTGTTTTTT
TRBV18,TRBJ1-1,NA,NA,CASSPYREENTEAFF,TGTGCCAGCTCACCCTACAGGGAAGAGAACACTGAAGCTTTCTTT
TRBV7-8,TRBJ1-4,TRBD1,NA,CASSLEATGGEKLFF,TGTGCCAGCAGCTTAGAGGCTACAGGGGGGGAAAAACTGTTTTTT
TRBV28,TRBJ2-7,NA,once,CASSLQGAAYEQYF,TGTGCCAGCAGTTTACAGGGAGCCGCCTACGAGCAGTACTTC
TRBV6-4,TRBJ2-3,NA,NA,CASSGPMVAEISTDTQYF,TGTGCCAGCAGTGGCCCCATGGTAGCGGAGATTAGCACAGATACGCAGTATTTT
TRBV4-2,TRBJ1-1,NA,NA,CASSQLSNTEAFF,TGTGCCAGCAGCCAACTTTCGAACACTGAAGCTTTCTTT
TRBV15,TRBJ2-1,NA,few,CATSDSTKGNEQFF,TGTGCCACCAGCGATTCGACCAAGGGAAATGAGCAGTTCTTC
TRBV7-9,TRBJ2-3,NA,NA,CASSLDISSADTQYF,TGTGCCAGCAGCTTAGATATCAGTTCGGCAGATACGCAGTATTTT
TRBV9,TRBJ2-1,TRBD1,NA,CASSPWTGEYNEQFF,TGTGCCAGCAGCCCATGGACAGGGGAATACAATGAGCAGTTCTTC
TRBV11-2,TRBJ2-5,NA,NA,CASSLVIRSETQYF,TGTGCCAGCAGCTTAGTAATTAGGTCGGAGACCCAGTACTTC
TRBV28,TRBJ2-7,NA,NA,CASSQPHREGSYEQYF,TGTGCCAGCAGTCAACCTCACAGGGAAGGGTCCTACGAGCAGTACTTC
TRBV9,TRBJ1-2,NA,once,CASSERPGNYYGYTF,TGTGCCAGCAGCGAGAGGCCGGGGAACTATTATGGCTACACCTTC
TRBV7-9,TRBJ2-5,TRBD1,NA,CASSLRTGRKETQYF,TGTGCCAGCAGTCTTCGGACAGGGAGGAAAGAGACCCAGTACTTC
TRBV29-1,TRBJ1-2,NA,NA,CSVEESWRGYGYTF,TGCAGCGTTGAAGAATCTTGGAGAGGCTATGGCTACACCTTC
TRBV7-9,TRBJ1-1,TRBD1,NA,CASSLPRQGGGAEAFF,TGTGCCAGCAGCCTACCCCGACAGGGCGGTGGCGCTGAAGCTTTCTTT